The 10 T cell receptor beta chains below come from one sample, sequenced in a study of Ad26.COV2.S vaccination and SARS-CoV-2 variants. Here immunoSEQ multiplex PCR was the method, and the copy in TCRdb shows in-frame clones only, minus some. The sample includes 290,000 or so clones, around 87% seen only once; the top ten take 2.5% to 3.5%. The sample's treatment: roughly 18 received Ad26.COV2.S at low or high dose, single or two shots; 5 received placebo; per-sample allocation not given. Specimens were obtained on day 63 following the first vaccine or placebo injection. Sequenced material: peripheral blood, taken in a trial of Ad26.COV2.S vaccine versus placebo. The receptors derive from a person between 18 and 60 years old who received the Ad26.COV2.S COVID-19 vaccine or a placebo.

The V gene is TRBV27, the J gene TRBJ2-5; TRBD1 aligns across 9 bases. The CDR3 is 14 amino acids. V lost 5 bases and J lost 5; bases outside the gene matches: 6. The germline V gene has CDR1 MNHEY and CDR2 SMNVEV (reference sequence). DNA of the CDR3: TGTGCCAGCAGTCCTGGGACAGGGCACGAGACCCAGTACTTC. Translating gives CASSPGTGHETQYF.

CDR3 coding DNA: TGTGCCAGCAGTCCGGCCTACGAGCAGTACTTC. Protein sequence: CASSPAYEQYF. J is TRBJ2-7 and V is TRBV6-4, with unresolved D. Per germline, CDR1 MRHNA and CDR2 SNTAGT. The CDR3 is made up of 11 amino acids. V was trimmed by 5 bases and J by 2 bases, leaving 4 bases between them.

The J gene is TRBJ1-4, the V gene TRBV10-3; D is ambiguous. Germline-derived CDR1 and CDR2 are ENHRY and SYGVKD. V lost 3 bases and J lost 2, with 10 bases in between. The length of the CDR3 is 15 residues. The CDR3 reads CAISDSAGTNEKLFF. The DNA for the CDR3 is TGTGCCATCAGTGATTCGGCGGGGACTAATGAAAAACTGTTTTTT.

This chain joins TRBV30 and TRBJ2-1; D is possibly TRBD2 (5 bases). In germline, CDR1 is GTSNPN, CDR2 SVGIG (reference sequence). The CDR3 extends over 12 amino acids. V dropped 0 bases and J dropped 10 bases, with 10 bases sitting between them. The chain's CDR3 is CAWSVGPGEQFF. The CDR3 DNA follows: TGTGCCTGGAGTGTAGGACCGGGGGAGCAGTTCTTC. The entire variable domain, with the rest obtained from reference TRBV30 and TRBJ2-1, is as follows: SQTIHQWPATLVQPVGSPLSLECTVEGTSNPNLYWYRQAAGRGLQLLFYSVGIGQISSEVPQNLSASRPQDRQFILSSKKLLLSDSGFYLCAWSVGPGEQFFGPGTRLTVL.

The CDR3 DNA sequence: TGCGCCAGCAGCTCGACAGGGGTCACTGAAGCTTTCTTT. This gives the protein CASSSTGVTEAFF. The V and J genes are TRBV5-1 and TRBJ1-1; 8 bases align to TRBD1. This CDR3 contains 13 residues. V lost 3 bases, J lost 4 bases, and 2 bases stayed unmatched. In germline, CDR1 is SGHRS, CDR2 YFSETQ.

V usage is TRBV5-1 and J usage is TRBJ1-4, with 9 bases identical to TRBD1. V lost 3 bases, J lost 3 bases, and 6 bases stayed unmatched. Germline loops: CDR1 SGHRS, CDR2 YFSETQ. This CDR3 has 16 residues. The CDR3 reads CASSYTGGFSNEKLFF. The CDR3 DNA follows: TGCGCCAGCAGCTATACAGGGGGCTTCTCTAATGAAAAACTGTTTTTT.

In regard to this clone: The junction and the germline gene differ at one end; a read error may be behind it. In nucleotides, the CDR3 is TGTGCTAGCAGCTCCGGACAGAGCTCCTACAATGAGCAGTTCTTC. Encoded protein: CASSSGQSSYNEQFF. The rearrangement uses TRBV7-7 and TRBJ2-1; maybe TRBD1 (6 bases). CDR1 SSHAT and CDR2 FNYEAQ come from the germline V gene (reference sequence). This CDR3 comprises 15 residues.

This chain connects TRBV30 to TRBJ1-1, with D possibly TRBD1 on 6 matching bases. The CDR3 has 13 amino acids. Trimming removed 7 bases from V and 6 bases from J, with 18 bases in between. Germline V gives CDR1 GTSNPN, CDR2 SVGIG (reference sequence). Written as DNA, the CDR3 is TGTGCCTCGACGGGACACGGAGGCGCTGAAGCTTTCTTT. As protein: CASTGHGGAEAFF.

The chain joins TRBV6-5 to TRBJ1-2; 9 positions match TRBD1. The CDR3 has 14 residues. The ends lost 7 bases at V and 4 bases at J; junction bases unmatched: 7. CDR1 and CDR2 (germline): MNHEY, SVGAGI. This CDR3 reads CASTRPDRGYGYTF. The CDR3, as DNA: TGTGCCAGCACCCGACCGGACAGGGGCTATGGCTACACCTTC.

This rearrangement joins TRBV29-1 to TRBJ1-4; TRBD1 might be the D (6 bases). Germline values: CDR1 SQVTM, CDR2 ANQGSEA. V lost 4 bases, J lost 6 bases, and 12 bases lay in between. The CDR3 loop spans 13 amino acids. The CDR3 DNA sequence: TGCAGCGTTGCAGGGCAGGGGTATGAAAAACTGTTTTTT. Residues: CSVAGQGYEKLFF. The variable domain in full, with the rest retrieved from reference TRBV29-1 and TRBJ1-4, is SAVISQKPSRDICQRGTSLTIQCQVDSQVTMMFWYRQQPGQSLTLIATANQGSEATYESGFVIDKFPISRPNLTFSTLTVSNMSPEDSSIYLCSVAGQGYEKLFFGSGTQLSVL.